Listed below are T cell receptor beta chains from one sample, sequenced in a study of cytomegalovirus exposure and HLA in healthy donors. The method was immunoSEQ multiplex PCR; TCRdb's version includes in-frame clones alone and lacks a portion of them. The table lists over 150,000 clones, 70% to 80% of them singletons. The source material was PBMCs. All receptors come from a man aged 35-49 years in good health and CMV-seronegative. Both conserved end residues are part of each CDR3. D genes are given only for firm matches. Size tells how often a clone was seen (once, few, many) or the class of an expanded clone, and some rows leave it out.

D gene	J gene	V gene	clone size	CDR3 protein	CDR3 DNA
TRBD1	TRBJ2-5	TRBV5-1	NA	CASSLGGGQGQETQYF	TGCGCCAGCAGCTTGGGGGGAGGACAGGGCCAAGAGACCCAGTACTTC
NA	TRBJ2-1	TRBV20-1	NA	CSATDYNEQFF	TGCAGTGCTACCGACTACAATGAGCAGTTCTTC
TRBD2	TRBJ2-2	TRBV5-5	NA	CASSLSSGAGELFF	TGTGCCAGCAGCTTATCTAGCGGGGCCGGGGAGCTGTTTTTT
TRBD1	TRBJ2-5	TRBV6-5	NA	CAISQGEGETQYF	TGTGCCATCTCCCAGGGGGAAGGGGAGACCCAGTACTTC
TRBD1	TRBJ2-1	TRBV10-3	NA	CAILGTGNNEQFF	TGTGCCATTCTAGGGACAGGGAACAATGAGCAGTTCTTC
TRBD2	TRBJ2-7	TRBV7-9	NA	CASSLGGLAGVVYEQYF	TGTGCCAGCAGCTTAGGTGGACTAGCGGGAGTAGTATACGAGCAGTACTTC
TRBD2	TRBJ2-2	TRBV10-3	NA	CAISELAGNTGELFF	TGTGCCATCAGTGAGCTAGCGGGGAACACCGGGGAGCTGTTTTTT
TRBD2	TRBJ2-3	TRBV6-1	few	CASSELAGGPDTQYF	TGTGCCAGCAGTGAACTAGCGGGAGGGCCAGATACGCAGTATTTT
NA	TRBJ2-2	TRBV27	NA	CASSFFAGELFF	TGTGCCAGCAGTTTCTTCGCCGGGGAGCTGTTTTTT
TRBD1	TRBJ2-1	TRBV4-1	once	CASSQVRTGVDEQFF	TGCGCCAGCAGCCAGGTGAGGACAGGGGTTGATGAGCAGTTCTTC
NA	TRBJ2-1	TRBV11-2	NA	CASSLSTGPNEQFF	TGTGCCAGCAGCCTTAGTACAGGGCCGAATGAGCAGTTCTTC
NA	TRBJ1-1	TRBV6-5	NA	CASSYGAANTEAFF	TGTGCCAGCAGTTACGGGGCAGCGAACACTGAAGCTTTCTTT
NA	TRBJ2-2	TRBV7-8	NA	CASSRPEGSHTGELFF	TGTGCCAGCAGCCGACCTGAGGGTAGCCACACCGGGGAGCTGTTTTTT
NA	TRBJ2-3	TRBV9	NA	CASSVAGGPTDTQYF	TGTGCCAGCAGCGTAGCTGGAGGGCCGACAGATACGCAGTATTTT
TRBD1	TRBJ1-2	TRBV28	once	CASRPGQGIYGYTF	TGTGCCAGCAGACCGGGACAGGGGATTTATGGCTACACCTTC
NA	TRBJ2-2	TRBV6-5	NA	CASSTGRVTGELFF	TGTGCCAGCAGTACAGGGAGAGTCACCGGGGAGCTGTTTTTT
TRBD1	TRBJ1-1	TRBV5-1	once	CASSSDRGGMNTEAFF	TGCGCCAGCAGCTCGGACAGGGGGGGGATGAACACTGAAGCTTTCTTT
NA	TRBJ2-4	TRBV30	NA	CAWSVPEGSAKNSQYF	TGTGCCTGGAGTGTACCCGAGGGCTCGGCCAAAAACAGTCAGTACTTC
TRBD1	TRBJ2-5	TRBV15	NA	CATSSGSQGVWETQYF	TGTGCCACCAGCTCGGGTAGTCAGGGGGTCTGGGAGACCCAGTACTTC
TRBD1	TRBJ1-5	TRBV2	NA	CASRDGQGGHQPQHF	TGTGCCAGCAGGGACGGACAGGGTGGCCATCAGCCCCAGCATTTT
TRBD2	TRBJ2-7	TRBV2	NA	CASSDGGSSYEQYF	TGTGCCAGCAGTGACGGCGGGAGCTCCTACGAGCAGTACTTC
NA	TRBJ1-5	TRBV15	few	CATSRDFRSLYSNQPQHF	TGTGCCACCAGCAGAGATTTCAGGTCTCTTTATAGCAATCAGCCCCAGCATTTT
TRBD1	TRBJ1-2	TRBV28	NA	CASSRLDRVSYGYTF	TGTGCCAGCAGCCGACTGGACAGGGTGAGCTATGGCTACACCTTC
TRBD1	TRBJ1-3	TRBV5-1	NA	CASSEGQTSGNTIYF	TGCGCCAGCAGCGAGGGACAGACCTCTGGAAACACCATATATTTT
NA	TRBJ2-1	TRBV7-9	NA	CSSSLGSHNEQFF	TGTTCCAGCAGCTTGGGCAGCCACAATGAGCAGTTCTTC
NA	TRBJ2-1	TRBV28	few	CASSKLAGSYNEQFF	TGTGCCAGCAGCAAACTGGCGGGGTCCTACAATGAGCAGTTCTTC
TRBD2	TRBJ2-2	TRBV28	NA	CASSSPTSGFAFGELFF	TGTGCCAGCAGTTCCCCGACTAGCGGGTTTGCTTTCGGGGAGCTGTTTTTT
TRBD2	TRBJ2-7	TRBV2	NA	CASTIGGTSGIARYEQYF	TGTGCCAGCACCATAGGAGGGACTAGCGGGATAGCAAGGTACGAGCAGTACTTC
NA	TRBJ1-1	TRBV9	NA	CASSHPGGRRNTEAFF	TGTGCCAGCAGCCATCCAGGAGGCAGGAGAAACACTGAAGCTTTCTTT
NA	TRBJ2-3	TRBV29-1	NA	CSAKTGDTQYF	TGCAGCGCCAAAACTGGAGATACGCAGTATTTT
NA	TRBJ1-3	TRBV2	NA	CASSMQGNAGNTIYF	TGTGCCAGCAGTATGCAGGGAAATGCTGGAAACACCATATATTTT
NA	TRBJ2-5	TRBV28	NA	CASRSQETQYF	TGTGCCAGCAGGAGTCAAGAGACCCAGTACTTC
NA	TRBJ2-7	TRBV6-5	few	CASSWDSSGEQYF	TGTGCCAGCAGTTGGGATTCCAGCGGCGAGCAGTACTTC
TRBD1	TRBJ2-3	TRBV2	NA	CARSGTGGTDTQYF	TGTGCCAGGTCCGGGACAGGGGGCACAGATACGCAGTATTTT
TRBD1	TRBJ1-2	TRBV5-1	few	CASSVRDRNYGYTF	TGCGCCAGCAGCGTAAGGGACAGGAACTATGGCTACACCTTC
NA	TRBJ2-2	TRBV7-6	NA	CASRNPRGESGELFF	TGTGCCAGCAGGAACCCCAGGGGGGAGTCCGGGGAGCTGTTTTTT
TRBD1	TRBJ1-3	TRBV5-4	NA	CASSSFRTGRDGNTIYF	TGTGCCAGCAGCTCATTCAGGACAGGCAGGGACGGAAACACCATATATTTT
TRBD2	TRBJ2-1	TRBV5-1	NA	CASSLGLAGGSYNEQFF	TGCGCCAGCAGCTTGGGACTAGCGGGAGGGTCCTACAATGAGCAGTTCTTC
NA	TRBJ2-7	TRBV5-6	NA	CASSFSPGMDYEQYF	TGTGCCAGCAGCTTTTCTCCAGGGATGGACTACGAGCAGTACTTC
NA	TRBJ2-5	TRBV6-1	NA	CASSADWPQETQYF	TGTGCCAGCAGTGCCGACTGGCCGCAAGAGACCCAGTACTTC
NA	TRBJ2-3	TRBV5-1	NA	CASSHPQEVETVPDTQYF	TGCGCCAGCAGCCACCCACAAGAGGTGGAGACGGTCCCAGATACGCAGTATTTT
NA	TRBJ2-1	TRBV10-3	NA	CAISGGLDNEQFF	TGTGCCATCAGTGGGGGACTCGACAATGAGCAGTTCTTC
TRBD1	TRBJ2-7	TRBV7-9	NA	CSSSFGTGRDEQYF	TGTTCCAGCAGCTTCGGGACAGGGAGGGACGAGCAGTACTTC
TRBD2	TRBJ2-1	TRBV14	NA	CASSRRPGLANEQFF	TGTGCCAGCAGCCGTCGACCGGGACTAGCCAATGAGCAGTTCTTC
NA	TRBJ2-3	TRBV5-4	few	CASSLGGPSTDTQYF	TGTGCCAGCAGCTTGGGTGGGCCCAGCACAGATACGCAGTATTTT
TRBD2	TRBJ2-5	TRBV5-4	NA	CASSLAVGGSETQYF	TGTGCCAGCAGCTTGGCGGTGGGCGGGAGTGAGACCCAGTACTTC
TRBD1	TRBJ1-5	TRBV19	NA	CASSTLGTANQPQHF	TGTGCCAGTAGTACCCTCGGGACAGCAAATCAGCCCCAGCATTTT
NA	TRBJ1-4	TRBV4-2	once	CASSQARPGTYEKLFF	TGTGCCAGCAGCCAAGCCCGTCCAGGCACCTATGAAAAACTGTTTTTT
TRBD2	TRBJ2-3	TRBV6-6	NA	CASSGGLVQTDTQYF	TGTGCCAGCAGTGGCGGACTAGTACAGACAGATACGCAGTATTTT
NA	TRBJ2-2	TRBV7-2	NA	CASSLATSGTNTGELFF	TGTGCCAGCAGCTTAGCGACGTCCGGGACGAACACCGGGGAGCTGTTTTTT